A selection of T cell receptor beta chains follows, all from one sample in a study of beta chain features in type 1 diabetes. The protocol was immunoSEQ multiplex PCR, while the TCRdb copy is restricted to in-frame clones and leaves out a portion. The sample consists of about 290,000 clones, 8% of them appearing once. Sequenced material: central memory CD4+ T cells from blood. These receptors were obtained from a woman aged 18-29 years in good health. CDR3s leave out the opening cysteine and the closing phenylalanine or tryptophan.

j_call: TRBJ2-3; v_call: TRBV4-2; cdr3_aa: ASSQDPTTGWGADTQY
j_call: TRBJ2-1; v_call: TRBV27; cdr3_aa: ASSFFSTTNEQF
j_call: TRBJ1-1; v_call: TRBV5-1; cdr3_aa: ASSLASDLTEAF
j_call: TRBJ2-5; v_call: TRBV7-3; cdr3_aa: ASSPTLDNKETQY
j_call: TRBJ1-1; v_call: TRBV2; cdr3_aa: ASIYTGGTEAF
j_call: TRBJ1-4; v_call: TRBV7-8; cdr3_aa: ASRQSRDPNEKLF
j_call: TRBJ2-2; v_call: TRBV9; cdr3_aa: ASRAVYTGELF
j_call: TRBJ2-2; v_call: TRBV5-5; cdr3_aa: ASSFYLEAGELF
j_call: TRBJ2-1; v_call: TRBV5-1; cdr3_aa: ASSWGTSGYNEQF
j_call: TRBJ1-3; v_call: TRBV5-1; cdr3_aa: ASGDTGLNTIY
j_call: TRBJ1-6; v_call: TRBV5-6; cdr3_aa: ASTFRLGGYSPLH
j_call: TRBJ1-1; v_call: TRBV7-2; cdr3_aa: ASSLTTRGTEAF
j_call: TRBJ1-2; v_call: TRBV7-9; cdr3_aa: ASSLQARYGYT
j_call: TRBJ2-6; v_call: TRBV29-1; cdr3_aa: SVGSSSGANVLT
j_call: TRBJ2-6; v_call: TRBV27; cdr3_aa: ASSFVVSGANVLT
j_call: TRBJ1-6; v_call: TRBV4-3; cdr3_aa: ASSQIRDSYNSPLH
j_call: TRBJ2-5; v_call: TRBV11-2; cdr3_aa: ASSLEREETQY
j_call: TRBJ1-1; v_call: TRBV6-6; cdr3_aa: ASSYSILGATEAF
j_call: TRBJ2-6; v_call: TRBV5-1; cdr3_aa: ASSPPSSGANVLT
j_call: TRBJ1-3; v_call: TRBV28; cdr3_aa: ASSFTGTTVGNTIY
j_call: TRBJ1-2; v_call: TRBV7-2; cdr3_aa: ASSRDRSNYGYT
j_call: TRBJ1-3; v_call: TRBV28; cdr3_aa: ASSGSATSGNTIY
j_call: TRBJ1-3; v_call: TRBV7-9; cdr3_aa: ASSSDIFSGNTIY
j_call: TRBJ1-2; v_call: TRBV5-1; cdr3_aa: ASSLSGGDYGYT
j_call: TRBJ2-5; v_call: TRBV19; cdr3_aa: ASSIQGGTETQY
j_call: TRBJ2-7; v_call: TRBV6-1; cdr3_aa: ASSEGPGSFYEQY
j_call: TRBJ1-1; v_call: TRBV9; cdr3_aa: ASSIRAGGTEAF
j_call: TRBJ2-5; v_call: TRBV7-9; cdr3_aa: ASSLSTGSNQETQY
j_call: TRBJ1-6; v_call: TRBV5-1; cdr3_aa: ASSLNLQGANSPLH
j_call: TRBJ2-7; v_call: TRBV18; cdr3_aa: ASSPPSLGTGGYEQY
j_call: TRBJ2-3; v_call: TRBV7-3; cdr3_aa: ASSLTGQRDTQY
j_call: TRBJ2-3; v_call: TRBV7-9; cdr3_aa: ASSPTGADTQY
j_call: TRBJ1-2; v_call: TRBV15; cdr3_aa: ATSSSVYGYT
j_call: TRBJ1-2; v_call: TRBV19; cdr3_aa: ASSIGARGLGYT
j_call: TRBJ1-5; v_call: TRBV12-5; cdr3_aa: ASGSDKANQPQH
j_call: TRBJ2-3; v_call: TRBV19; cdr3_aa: ASSTSSMGADTQY
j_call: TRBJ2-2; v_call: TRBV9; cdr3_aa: ASSVMGAPGELF
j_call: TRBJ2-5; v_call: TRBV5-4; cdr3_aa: ASSLVEETQY
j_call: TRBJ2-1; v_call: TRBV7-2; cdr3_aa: ASSRNSGEQF
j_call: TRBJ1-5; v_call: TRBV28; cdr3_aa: ASSTRGQGDQPQH
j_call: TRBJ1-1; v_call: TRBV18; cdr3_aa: ASSGHGNTEAF
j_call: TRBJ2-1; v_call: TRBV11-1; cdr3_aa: ASSLAGTVTYNEQF
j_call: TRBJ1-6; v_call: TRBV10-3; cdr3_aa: ASRARRGLSPLH
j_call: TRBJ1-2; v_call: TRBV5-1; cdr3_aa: ASSMGTGPYGYT
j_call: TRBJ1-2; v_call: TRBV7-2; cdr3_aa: ASSFGTKANYGYT
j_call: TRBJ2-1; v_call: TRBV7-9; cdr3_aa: ASSLPFRTAGWGNEQF
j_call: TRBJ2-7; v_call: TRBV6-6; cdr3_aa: ASGTGGWEQY
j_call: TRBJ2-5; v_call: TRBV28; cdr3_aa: ASSEDRKETQY
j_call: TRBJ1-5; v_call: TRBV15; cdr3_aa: ATSRGRDRGLGNQPQH
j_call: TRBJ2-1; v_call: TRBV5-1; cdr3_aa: ASSADGSSYNEQF